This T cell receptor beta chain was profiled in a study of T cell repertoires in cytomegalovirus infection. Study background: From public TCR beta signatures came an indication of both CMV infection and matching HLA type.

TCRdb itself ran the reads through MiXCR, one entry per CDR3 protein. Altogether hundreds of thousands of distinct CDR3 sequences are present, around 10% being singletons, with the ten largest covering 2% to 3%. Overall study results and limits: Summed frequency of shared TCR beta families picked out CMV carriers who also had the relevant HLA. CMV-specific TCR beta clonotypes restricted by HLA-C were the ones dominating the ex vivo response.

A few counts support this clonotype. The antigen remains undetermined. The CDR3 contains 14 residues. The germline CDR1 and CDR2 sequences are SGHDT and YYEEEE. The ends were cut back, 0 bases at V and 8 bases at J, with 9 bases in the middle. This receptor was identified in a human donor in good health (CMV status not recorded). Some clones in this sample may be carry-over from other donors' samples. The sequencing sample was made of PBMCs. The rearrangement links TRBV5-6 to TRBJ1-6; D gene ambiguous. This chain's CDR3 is CASSLVEGYSPLHF. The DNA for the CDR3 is TGTGCCAGCAGCTTGGTGGAAGGATATTCACCCCTCCACTTT.